The entry below describes one T cell receptor beta chain. What it recognizes is unknown. One end of the junction fails to match germline, which may point to a read error. There are 16 residues in the CDR3. This entry belongs to a study of molecular identifiers for immune sequencing clone quantification. Study observations and caveats: Amid one million naive cells, spiked Jurkat TCR RNA from one cell was reportedly still detectable.

MiXCR was run by TCRdb on the PCR reads, yielding one entry per CDR3 protein. The table has 460,000 or so distinct CDR3 sequences, around 23% seen once. The source of this sequence is a human donor in good health. Some libraries in this study had Jurkat cell RNA spiked in. Sequencing was carried out using naive CD8+ T cells from blood, with Jurkat cell RNA spiked in. Subset described: FACS-sorted CD8+CD4-CCR7+CD45RA+ naive T cells. This chain links TRBV5-3 with TRBJ2-5, with D unresolved. TRBV5-3 is recorded as an ORF, its role being uncertain. The CDR3 DNA reads as TGTGCCAGCAGCTACTATGCACCCCCACCACAAGAGACCCAGTACTTC. This encodes CASSYYAPPPQETQYF.